One sample yielded the 3 T cell receptor beta chains listed below, sequenced in a study of shared clonotypes between healthy human individuals. Libraries were prepared by immunoSEQ multiplex PCR; TCRdb keeps only in-frame clonotypes and omits some of them. There are approximately 1.9 million clones in the sample; over 85% occur only once, and about 1.7% lies in the top ten. In the naive CD8 group, cells lacked CD45RO and were positively selected for CCR7, so terminally differentiated effector memory CD45RA+ cells were left out. The sequenced sample consisted of naive CD8+ T cells from PBMCs. Source of these receptors: a man aged 18 to 29 in good health. Some clones in this sample may be carry-over from other donors' samples.

V usage is TRBV7-8 and J usage is TRBJ2-5, with D possibly called TRBD1 or TRBD2 (6 bases each). The germline V gene encodes CDR1 SGHVS and CDR2 FQNEAQ. V lost 1 base, J lost 5 bases, and 14 bases lay in between. CDR3 size: 15 residues. The CDR3 sequence is CASSLEGGEGETQYF. The CDR3 region has the DNA TGTGCCAGCAGCTTAGAGGGGGGAGAGGGTGAGACCCAGTACTTC.

This chain joins TRBV6-5 and TRBJ1-1, with 8 positions matching TRBD1. Trimming took 3 bases from V and 1 from J; bases not matched to a gene: 4. CDR3 length: 15 amino acids. Germline V gene lookup returns CDR1 MNHEY and CDR2 SVGAGI. The CDR3 protein is CASSYGGQGNTEAFF. CDR3 bases: TGTGCCAGCAGTTATGGAGGACAGGGGAACACTGAAGCTTTCTTT.

The rearrangement uses TRBV30 and TRBJ1-1; 8 bases are shared with TRBD1. CDR1 is GTSNPN and CDR2 is SVGIG in the germline V gene (reference sequence). The trim removed 3 bases at V and 5 bases at J, leaving 5 bases unmatched. The CDR3 sequence is 13 residues long. CDR3 protein: CAWSPDRETEAFF. The CDR3 nucleotides read TGTGCCTGGAGCCCGGACAGGGAAACTGAAGCTTTCTTT. Supplemented by reference TRBV30 and TRBJ1-1, the full variable domain reads SQTIHQWPATLVQPVGSPLSLECTVEGTSNPNLYWYRQAAGRGLQLLFYSVGIGQISSEVPQNLSASRPQDRQFILSSKKLLLSDSGFYLCAWSPDRETEAFFGQGTRLTVV.